These T cell receptor beta chains were read from a single sample in a study of beta chain features in type 1 diabetes. The repertoire was sequenced with immunoSEQ multiplex PCR; TCRdb's copy has only in-frame clones and lacks some. The sample has 140,000 or so clones; approximately 13% are singletons. Sequenced input: central memory CD4+ T cells from blood. The receptor set was obtained from a man aged 18-30 years with type 1 diabetes. CDR3s include the opening cysteine and the closing phenylalanine or tryptophan. Each record gives: clone size, J gene, V gene, D gene, CDR3 protein, CDR3 DNA. D genes are given only for firm matches. The listing skips clone size in some rows; elsewhere it reads once, few, many or a size class.

clone size: -; J gene: TRBJ1-1; V gene: TRBV19; D gene: -; CDR3 protein: CASSLGGTTSSTEAFF; CDR3 DNA: TGTGCCAGTAGCTTAGGCGGGACGACATCTTCCACTGAAGCTTTCTTT
clone size: -; J gene: TRBJ1-1; V gene: TRBV25-1; D gene: -; CDR3 protein: CASSPNTEAFF; CDR3 DNA: TGTGCCAGCAGCCCCAACACTGAAGCTTTCTTT
clone size: few; J gene: TRBJ2-5; V gene: TRBV30; D gene: TRBD2; CDR3 protein: CAWSSGLAETQYF; CDR3 DNA: TGTGCCTGGAGTTCGGGACTAGCGGAGACCCAGTACTTC
clone size: -; J gene: TRBJ2-3; V gene: TRBV19; D gene: TRBD1; CDR3 protein: CASSIAGQAMGDTQYF; CDR3 DNA: TGTGCCAGTAGTATAGCGGGACAGGCTATGGGGGATACGCAGTATTTT
clone size: few; J gene: TRBJ2-3; V gene: TRBV19; D gene: -; CDR3 protein: CASSIPTGTVQAADTQYF; CDR3 DNA: TGTGCCAGTAGTATACCCACCGGGACGGTCCAGGCCGCAGATACGCAGTATTTT
clone size: -; J gene: TRBJ2-3; V gene: TRBV2; D gene: -; CDR3 protein: CASSPDLGSDTQYF; CDR3 DNA: TGTGCCAGCAGTCCCGACCTGGGATCGGATACGCAGTATTTT
clone size: few; J gene: TRBJ2-7; V gene: TRBV6-4; D gene: -; CDR3 protein: CATVGAYYEQYF; CDR3 DNA: TGTGCCACCGTCGGGGCGTACTACGAGCAGTACTTC
clone size: few; J gene: TRBJ2-7; V gene: TRBV18; D gene: TRBD1; CDR3 protein: CASSRETGKVNEQYF; CDR3 DNA: TGTGCCAGCTCAAGAGAGACAGGGAAGGTCAACGAGCAGTACTTC
clone size: few; J gene: TRBJ1-4; V gene: TRBV7-9; D gene: TRBD1; CDR3 protein: CASRQTGGSEKLFF; CDR3 DNA: TGTGCCAGCAGACAGACAGGGGGGAGTGAAAAACTGTTTTTT
clone size: -; J gene: TRBJ2-1; V gene: TRBV7-3; D gene: -; CDR3 protein: CASSLVASSYNEQFF; CDR3 DNA: TGTGCCAGCAGCTTAGTGGCTAGCTCCTACAATGAGCAGTTCTTC